This TCR beta chain appears in the sequencing data of a study of OX40 agonist ivuxolimab in advanced cancers. Turning to the study itself: Ivuxolimab, an antibody acting as an agonist of OX40 (CD134), was used to treat patients. Previous treatment with anti-PD-1, anti-PD-L1 or anti-CTLA-4 therapy was allowed; 40% had received some.

This clone was seen just once. No antigen is known for it. Study results and limitations: Also present in some nonresponders was a low level of normalized T-cell clonal expansion.

This CDR3 region has 14 residues. CDR1 is LGHNA and CDR2 is YSLEER in the germline V gene. Between the trimmed V and J ends, which lost 1 base and 8 bases, there was a span of 12 bases. The protocol was immunoSEQ multiplex PCR, while the TCRdb copy is restricted to in-frame clones and leaves out a portion. The sample includes 60,000 to 85,000 clones, 92% of them seen just once. The J gene is TRBJ1-5, the V gene TRBV4-3; D gene uncertain. The specimen was CD4+ or CD8+ T cells sorted from blood, collected in a trial of the OX40 agonist ivuxolimab. The sequence came from an adult with an advanced solid tumor such as melanoma, head and neck, liver or kidney cancer. The CDR3 region has the DNA TGCGCCAGCAGCCAAGGCACGGGATTGAAGCCCCAGCATTTT. It codes for CASSQGTGLKPQHF.